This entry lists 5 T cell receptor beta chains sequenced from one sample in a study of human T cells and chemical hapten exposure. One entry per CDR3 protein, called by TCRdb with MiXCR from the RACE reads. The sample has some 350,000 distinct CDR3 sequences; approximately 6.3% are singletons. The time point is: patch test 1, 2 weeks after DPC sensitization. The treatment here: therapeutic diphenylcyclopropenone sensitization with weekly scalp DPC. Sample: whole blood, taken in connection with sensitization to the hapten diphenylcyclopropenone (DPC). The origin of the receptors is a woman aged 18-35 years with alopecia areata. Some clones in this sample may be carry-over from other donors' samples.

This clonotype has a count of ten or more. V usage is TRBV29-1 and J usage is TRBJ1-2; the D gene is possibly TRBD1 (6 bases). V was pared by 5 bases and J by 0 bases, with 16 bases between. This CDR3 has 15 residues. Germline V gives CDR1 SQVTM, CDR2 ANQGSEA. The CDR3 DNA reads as TGCAGCGTTCTCAGACAGGACTCCGCTAACTATGGCTACACCTTC. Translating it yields CSVLRQDSANYGYTF.

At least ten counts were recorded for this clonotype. CDR3 sequence: CAISASQSTEQFF. For the CDR3, the DNA is TGTGCCATCAGTGCTTCACAGAGTACTGAGCAGTTCTTC. The J gene is TRBJ2-1, the V gene TRBV10-3; D call uncertain. This CDR3 region has 13 residues. Trimming removed 4 bases at V and 9 bases at J, with 13 bases between. Germline V CDR1 and CDR2: ENHRY, SYGVKD.

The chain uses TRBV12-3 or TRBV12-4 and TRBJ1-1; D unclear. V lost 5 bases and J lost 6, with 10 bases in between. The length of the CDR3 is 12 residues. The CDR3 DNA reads TGTGCCAGCAGTACAGACGGGCCTGAAGCTTTCTTT. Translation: CASSTDGPEAFF.

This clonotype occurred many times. CDR3 coding DNA: TGTGCCAGCAGCCGCTCGGACTTAGGGGGCACAGATACGCAGTATTTT. This codes for CASSRSDLGGTDTQYF. This chain joins TRBV3-1 and TRBJ2-3; D could derive from TRBD1 or TRBD2 (5 bases each). Trimming removed 4 bases at V and 1 base at J, with 15 bases between. Germline CDR1 LGHDT, CDR2 YNNKEL (reference sequence). The length of the CDR3 is 16 residues.

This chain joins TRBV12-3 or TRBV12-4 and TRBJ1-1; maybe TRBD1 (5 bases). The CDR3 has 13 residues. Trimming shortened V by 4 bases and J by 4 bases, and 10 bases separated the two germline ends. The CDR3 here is CASSWGGGTEAFF. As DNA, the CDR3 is TGTGCCAGCAGTTGGGGCGGGGGCACTGAAGCTTTCTTT.